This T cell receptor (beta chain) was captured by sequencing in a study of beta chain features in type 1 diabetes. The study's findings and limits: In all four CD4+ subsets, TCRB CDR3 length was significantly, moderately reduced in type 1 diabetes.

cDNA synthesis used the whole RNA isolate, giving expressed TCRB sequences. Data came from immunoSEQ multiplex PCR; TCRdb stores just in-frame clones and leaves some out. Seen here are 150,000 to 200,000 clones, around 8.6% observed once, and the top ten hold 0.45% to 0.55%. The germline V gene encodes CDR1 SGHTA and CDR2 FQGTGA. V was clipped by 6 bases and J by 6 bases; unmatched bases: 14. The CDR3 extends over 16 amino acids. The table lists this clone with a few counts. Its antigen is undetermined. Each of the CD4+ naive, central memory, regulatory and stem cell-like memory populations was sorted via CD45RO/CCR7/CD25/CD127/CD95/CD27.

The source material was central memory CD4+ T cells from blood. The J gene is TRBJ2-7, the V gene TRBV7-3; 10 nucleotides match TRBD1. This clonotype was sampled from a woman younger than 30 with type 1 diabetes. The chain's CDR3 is CASSLLGSGQGSEQYF. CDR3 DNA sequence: TGTGCCAGCAGTCTATTAGGTTCGGGACAGGGGTCCGAGCAGTACTTC.